This T cell receptor beta chain was recorded in a study of shared clonotypes between healthy human individuals. Clones were read by immunoSEQ multiplex PCR, and TCRdb kept only the in-frame ones, dropping some. The sample holds 530,000 or so clones, roughly 79% seen once. The sequence was collected from a woman in her thirties or forties in good health. Some clones in this sample may be carry-over from other donors' samples. Material for sequencing was PBMCs.

The CDR3 loop is CASSLPYEQYF. The DNA of the CDR3 is TGTGCCAGCTCACTACCTTACGAGCAGTACTTC. This chain uses TRBV18 with TRBJ2-7, with D unclear. Germline CDR1 KGHSH, CDR2 LQKENI. V was clipped by 4 bases and J by 4 bases, with 5 bases between them. The length of the CDR3 is 11 residues.